These T cell receptor beta chains were read from a single sample in a study of vaccination effects on CD4 cells after COVID-19. Profiling relied on immunoSEQ multiplex PCR, and the TCRdb table lists in-frame clones only, not all of them. The profile covers tens of thousands of clones, with approximately 82% appearing a single time and 3.5% to 4.5% taken by the ten largest. These receptors are not linked to any known antigen. Sequencing used CD4+ T cells from PBMCs cultured without peptide, obtained after COVID-19 vaccination. These receptors were collected from a human donor who had a prior SARS-CoV-2 infection. CDR3s include the opening cysteine and the closing phenylalanine or tryptophan. Fields, in order: J gene, V gene, clone size, D gene, CDR3 DNA, CDR3 protein. A D gene is named only where the DNA matches it firmly. For some rows the clone size is stated as once, few or many, or as a class when expanded; others skip it.

TRBJ2-3,TRBV21-1,once,-,TGTGCCAGCAGCACCTTAGAGGGCCTGACTAGCGAGGGAGGAGATACGCAGTATTTT,CASSTLEGLTSEGGDTQYF
TRBJ1-1,TRBV4-3,-,-,TGCGCCAGCAGCCAAGTAGCTCGATTGAACACTGAAGCTTTCTTT,CASSQVARLNTEAFF
TRBJ1-5,TRBV9,-,-,TGTGCCAGCAGCCCCAAGGGGGAGGGCAATCAGCCCCAGCATTTT,CASSPKGEGNQPQHF
TRBJ1-6,TRBV7-9,few,TRBD1,TGTGCCAGCAGCTCAGCCCCCGGGACAGGGGATAATTCACCCCTCCACTTT,CASSSAPGTGDNSPLHF
TRBJ2-7,TRBV12-5,-,-,TGTGCTAGTGGTTTGGTACTTCTTAAAATACAAAGCGGGACAACCTCCTACGAGCAGTACTTC,CASGLVLLKIQSGTTSYEQYF
TRBJ2-6,TRBV5-4,-,-,TGTGCCAGCAGCCTTCGTGACTCTGGGGCCAACGTCCTGACTTTC,CASSLRDSGANVLTF
TRBJ1-1,TRBV5-4,-,-,TGTGCCAGCAGCCCCGCTTTGGGCACTGAAGCTTTCTTT,CASSPALGTEAFF
TRBJ2-3,TRBV1,-,-,TGCACCAGCAGCCAAGGGTATAGGACTAGCGGGGGGCCAGAACACACAGATACGCAGTATTTT,CTSSQGYRTSGGPEHTDTQYF
TRBJ1-4,TRBV18,-,-,TGTGCCAGCTCACCCTCAGGGACTAATGAAAAACTGTTTTTT,CASSPSGTNEKLFF
TRBJ2-4,TRBV6-5,once,-,TGTGCCAGCGCCCCCGGCGGAACGAACATTCAGTACTTC,CASAPGGTNIQYF
TRBJ2-1,TRBV18,-,-,TGTGCCAGCTCACCACCGGGGCGACGAAACAATGAGCAGTTCTTC,CASSPPGRRNNEQFF
TRBJ2-1,TRBV30,-,-,TGTGCCTGGAGTGTTCGTTTCTATGAGCAGTTCTTC,CAWSVRFYEQFF
TRBJ2-2,TRBV5-1,once,-,TGCGCCAGCAGCTTGGATTACTCCAGCGGTGGCACCGGGGAGCTGTTTTTT,CASSLDYSSGGTGELFF
TRBJ1-6,TRBV12-3/TRBV12-4,few,-,TGTGCCAGCAGTTTCTGGGGGTCACCCCTCCACTTT,CASSFWGSPLHF
TRBJ2-1,TRBV7-3,-,-,TGTGCCAGCAGCTGGGGACTGGCGGATGAGCAGTTCTTC,CASSWGLADEQFF
TRBJ1-1,TRBV5-1,once,-,TGCGCCAGCAGCTCCCTTCGGGGGGGGGCTACTGAAGCTTTCTTT,CASSSLRGGATEAFF
TRBJ1-1,TRBV10-3,-,-,TGTGCCATCAGTGCTCGGGGAGACACTGAAGCTTTCTTT,CAISARGDTEAFF
TRBJ2-1,TRBV5-1,-,-,TGCGCCAGCAGCTTGGGTAACTCCTACAATGAGCAGTTCTTC,CASSLGNSYNEQFF
TRBJ1-1,TRBV10-3,few,-,TGTGCCATCAGTGGGACGGTGGCAGGGAACACTGAAGCTTTCTTT,CAISGTVAGNTEAFF
TRBJ2-6,TRBV7-9,-,-,TGTGCCAGCAGCTTAGGAATCTCTGGGGCCAACGTCCTGACTTTC,CASSLGISGANVLTF
TRBJ2-5,TRBV11-2,-,-,TGTGCCAGCAGCTTATTCGAGGCCACGGTCCAAGAGACCCAGTACTTC,CASSLFEATVQETQYF
TRBJ1-2,TRBV2,-,TRBD1,TGTGCCAGCAGTGAAAACGGACAGGCCTATGGCTACACCTTC,CASSENGQAYGYTF
TRBJ2-7,TRBV7-9,-,-,TGTGCCAGCAGCTTATATGGAGAGCAGTACTTC,CASSLYGEQYF
TRBJ1-6,TRBV5-6,-,TRBD1,TGTGCCAGCAGCCCTGGGACAGGGGGCCGACAAAATTCACCCCTCCACTTT,CASSPGTGGRQNSPLHF
TRBJ2-1,TRBV9,-,-,TGTGCCAGCAGCGTAGATGGTAACTCCTACAATGAGCAGTTCTTC,CASSVDGNSYNEQFF
TRBJ2-3,TRBV7-7,few,-,TGTGCTAGCAGCTTAATGCCCACAGATACGCAGTATTTT,CASSLMPTDTQYF
TRBJ2-3,TRBV2,-,-,TGTGCCAGCAGCCCGACAGGCGGCACAGATACGCAGTATTTT,CASSPTGGTDTQYF
TRBJ2-1,TRBV18,-,-,TGTGCCAGCTCACTCCCGGTTGGGGGCACAATTCACAATGAGCAGTTCTTC,CASSLPVGGTIHNEQFF
TRBJ2-7,TRBV19,-,-,TGTGCCAGTAGTCCCGGCCGTAGAAGGGGGCAGTACTTC,CASSPGRRRGQYF
TRBJ2-7,TRBV4-1,-,-,TGCGCCAGCCGACGACAGGCAGGGACGTACGAGCAGTACTTC,CASRRQAGTYEQYF
TRBJ2-7,TRBV30,-,TRBD1,TGTGCCTGGGCCCCAGCAGGGGGTACCTACGAGCAGTACTTC,CAWAPAGGTYEQYF
TRBJ2-5,TRBV24-1,once,TRBD1,TGTGCCACCAGTGATTCGGTGACAGGGGAGACCCAGTACTTC,CATSDSVTGETQYF
TRBJ2-7,TRBV7-2,few,-,TGTGCCAGCAGTCCCAGGGGGGGGACTATCGTGCAGTACTTC,CASSPRGGTIVQYF
TRBJ1-4,TRBV6-2/TRBV6-3,-,-,TGTGCCAGCAGTTACTCAACAGCTAATGAAAAACTGTTTTTT,CASSYSTANEKLFF
TRBJ2-3,TRBV7-9,-,-,TGTGCCAGCAGCTTTGCGGGATCGGATACGCAGTATTTT,CASSFAGSDTQYF
TRBJ2-7,TRBV5-1,-,-,TGCGCCAGCAGCTATCGGGGGGGGACAGGTTTGGGCGAGCAGTACTTC,CASSYRGGTGLGEQYF
TRBJ2-5,TRBV18,-,-,TGTGCCAGCTCACCCTACATTGACAGGCCGGAGACCCAGTACTTC,CASSPYIDRPETQYF
TRBJ2-7,TRBV11-3,-,TRBD2,TGTGCCAGCAGCTTAAATAGCGGGAGTCTCCACGAGCAGTACTTC,CASSLNSGSLHEQYF
TRBJ1-6,TRBV27,-,-,TGTGCCAGCAGTTTTGGGGTGAATTCACCCCTCCACTTT,CASSFGVNSPLHF
TRBJ1-5,TRBV7-9,-,-,TGTGCCAGCAACAGGGACACTCAGCCCCAGCATTTT,CASNRDTQPQHF
TRBJ1-3,TRBV2,-,-,TGTGCCAGCAGCGGGGATTCTGGAAACACCATATATTTT,CASSGDSGNTIYF
TRBJ1-2,TRBV6-1,-,TRBD1,TGTGCCAGCAGTGCTCTACCGGACAGGGGAAGCTATGGCTACACCTTC,CASSALPDRGSYGYTF
TRBJ1-1,TRBV2,-,-,TGTGCCAGCAGTGCACAGGGGAACACTGAAGCTTTCTTT,CASSAQGNTEAFF
TRBJ2-7,TRBV6-5,-,-,TGTGCCAGCAGTTACTCGTGGGGCTACGAGCAGTACTTC,CASSYSWGYEQYF